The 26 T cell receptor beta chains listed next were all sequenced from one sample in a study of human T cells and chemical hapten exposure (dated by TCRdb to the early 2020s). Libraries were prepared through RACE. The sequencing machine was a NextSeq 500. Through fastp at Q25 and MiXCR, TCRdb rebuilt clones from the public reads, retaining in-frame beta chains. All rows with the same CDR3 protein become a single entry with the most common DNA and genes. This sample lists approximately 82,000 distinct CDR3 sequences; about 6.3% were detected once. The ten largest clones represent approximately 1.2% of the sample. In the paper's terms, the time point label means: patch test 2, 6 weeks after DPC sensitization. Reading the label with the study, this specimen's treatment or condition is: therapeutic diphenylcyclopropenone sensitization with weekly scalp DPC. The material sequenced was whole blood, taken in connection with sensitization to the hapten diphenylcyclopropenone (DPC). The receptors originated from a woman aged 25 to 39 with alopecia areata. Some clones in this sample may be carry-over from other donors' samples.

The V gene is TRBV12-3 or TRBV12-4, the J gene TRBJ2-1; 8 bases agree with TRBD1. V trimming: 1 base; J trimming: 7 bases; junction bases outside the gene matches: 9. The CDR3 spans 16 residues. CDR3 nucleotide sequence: TGTGCCAGCAGTTTAGAGCAGGGGGCCGTGGTGAATGAGCAGTTCTTC. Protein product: CASSLEQGAVVNEQFF.

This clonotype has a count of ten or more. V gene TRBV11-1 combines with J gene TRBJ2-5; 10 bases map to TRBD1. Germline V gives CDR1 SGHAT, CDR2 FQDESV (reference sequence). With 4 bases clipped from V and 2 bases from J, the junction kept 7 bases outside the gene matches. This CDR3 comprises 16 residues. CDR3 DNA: TGTGCCAGCAGCTATGGCCCGGGACAGGGGCAAGAGACCCAGTACTTC. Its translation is CASSYGPGQGQETQYF.

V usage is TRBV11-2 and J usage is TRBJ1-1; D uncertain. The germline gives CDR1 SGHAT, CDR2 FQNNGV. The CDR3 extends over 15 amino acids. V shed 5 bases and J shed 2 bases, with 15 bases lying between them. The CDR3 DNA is TGTGCCAGCAGCCCCATTGGGGTTCTTAACACTGAAGCTTTCTTT. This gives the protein CASSPIGVLNTEAFF.

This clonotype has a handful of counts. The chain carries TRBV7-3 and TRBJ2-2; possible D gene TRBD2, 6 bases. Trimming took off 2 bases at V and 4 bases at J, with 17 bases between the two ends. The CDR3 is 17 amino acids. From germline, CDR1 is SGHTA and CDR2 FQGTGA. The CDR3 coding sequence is TGTGCCAGCAGCTTATCCGCAGGAGGGCCGGGCACCGGGGAGCTGTTTTTT. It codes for CASSLSAGGPGTGELFF.

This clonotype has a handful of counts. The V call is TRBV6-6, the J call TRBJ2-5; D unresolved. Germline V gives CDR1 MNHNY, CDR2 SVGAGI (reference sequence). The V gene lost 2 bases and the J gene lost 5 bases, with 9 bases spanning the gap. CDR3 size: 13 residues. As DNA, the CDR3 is TGTGCCAGCAGTTACAGCCGGGCGGAGACCCAGTACTTC. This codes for CASSYSRAETQYF.

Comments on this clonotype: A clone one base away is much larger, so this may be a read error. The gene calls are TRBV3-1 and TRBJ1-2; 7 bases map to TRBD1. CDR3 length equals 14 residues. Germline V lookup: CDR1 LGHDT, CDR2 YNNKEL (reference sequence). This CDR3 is CASSQSTGTGGYNF. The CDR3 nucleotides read TGTGCCAGCAGCCAATCGACAGGGACGGGCGGCTACAACTTC.

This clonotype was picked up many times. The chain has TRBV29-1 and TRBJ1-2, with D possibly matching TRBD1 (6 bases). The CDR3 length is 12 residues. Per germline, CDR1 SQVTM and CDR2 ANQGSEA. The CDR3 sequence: CTGRTDTHGYTF. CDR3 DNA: TGCACCGGTCGGACAGACACCCATGGCTACACCTTC.

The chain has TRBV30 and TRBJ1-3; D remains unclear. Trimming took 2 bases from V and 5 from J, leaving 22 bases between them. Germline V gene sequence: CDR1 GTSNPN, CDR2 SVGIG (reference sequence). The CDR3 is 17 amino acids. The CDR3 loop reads CAWSFHLKASTRNTIYF. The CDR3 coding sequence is TGTGCCTGGAGTTTCCATTTGAAGGCCTCCACCCGAAACACCATATATTTT.

Written as DNA, the CDR3 is TGCAGTGCTAGTTTGTCTAGAGCGGATGGAGAGACCCAGTACTTC. This translates into CSASLSRADGETQYF. This chain links TRBV20-1 with TRBJ2-5, with D maybe TRBD2 (5 bases). The CDR3 loop spans 15 amino acids. Per the germline V gene, CDR1 is DFQATT and CDR2 is SNEGSKA (reference sequence). Trimming took 3 bases from V and 4 from J, leaving 18 bases between them.

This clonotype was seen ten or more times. In DNA, the CDR3 is TGTGCCAGCAGCTTAGACAGGGAGCAGCCCCAGCATTTT. Protein product: CASSLDREQPQHF. V and J are TRBV11-2 and TRBJ1-5, with D possibly TRBD1 on 5 matching bases. Looked up from germline, CDR1 is SGHAT and CDR2 is FQNNGV. This CDR3 has 13 amino acids. Trimming took off 0 bases at V and 7 bases at J, with 7 bases between the two ends.

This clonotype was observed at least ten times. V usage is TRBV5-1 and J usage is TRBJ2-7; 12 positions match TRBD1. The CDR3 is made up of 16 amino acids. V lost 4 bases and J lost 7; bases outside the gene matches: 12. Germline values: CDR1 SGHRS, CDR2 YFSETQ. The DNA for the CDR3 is TGCGCCAGCAGCCCCCCTCGGGGACAGGGGGCGGAGGAGCAGTACTTC. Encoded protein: CASSPPRGQGAEEQYF.

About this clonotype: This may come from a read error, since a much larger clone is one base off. CDR3 nucleotide sequence: TGTGCCAGCAGTCCCCTAGGTAGAGGCTCGAACACTGAAGCTTTCTTT. Its protein is CASSPLGRGSNTEAFF. This chain connects TRBV27 to TRBJ1-1; D remains unclear. The ends were cut back, 5 bases at V and 1 base at J, with 17 bases in the middle. The V gene's germline CDR1 is MNHEY and CDR2 SMNVEV (reference sequence). The CDR3 consists of 16 residues.

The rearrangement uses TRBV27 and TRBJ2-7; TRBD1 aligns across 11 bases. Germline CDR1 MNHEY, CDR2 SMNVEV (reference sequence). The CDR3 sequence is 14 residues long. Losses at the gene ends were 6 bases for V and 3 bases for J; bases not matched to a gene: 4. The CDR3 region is CASSRTGGFYEQYF. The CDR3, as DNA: TGTGCCAGCAGCCGGACAGGGGGCTTCTACGAGCAGTACTTC.

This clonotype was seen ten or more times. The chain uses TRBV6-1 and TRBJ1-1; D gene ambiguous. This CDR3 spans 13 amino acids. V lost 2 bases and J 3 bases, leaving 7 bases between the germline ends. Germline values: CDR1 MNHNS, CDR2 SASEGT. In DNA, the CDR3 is TGTGCCAGCAGTGAATCCGCCCACACTGAAGCTTTCTTT. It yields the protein CASSESAHTEAFF.

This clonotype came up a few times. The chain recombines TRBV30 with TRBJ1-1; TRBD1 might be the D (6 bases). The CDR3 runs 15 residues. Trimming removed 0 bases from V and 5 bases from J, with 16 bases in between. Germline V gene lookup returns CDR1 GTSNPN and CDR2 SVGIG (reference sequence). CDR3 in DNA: TGTGCCTGGAGTGTACTAGGGGGGCGCGGGACTGAAGCTTTCTTT. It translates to CAWSVLGGRGTEAFF. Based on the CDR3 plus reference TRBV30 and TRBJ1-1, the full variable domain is SQTIHQWPATLVQPVGSPLSLECTVEGTSNPNLYWYRQAAGRGLQLLFYSVGIGQISSEVPQNLSASRPQDRQFILSSKKLLLSDSGFYLCAWSVLGGRGTEAFFGQGTRLTVV.

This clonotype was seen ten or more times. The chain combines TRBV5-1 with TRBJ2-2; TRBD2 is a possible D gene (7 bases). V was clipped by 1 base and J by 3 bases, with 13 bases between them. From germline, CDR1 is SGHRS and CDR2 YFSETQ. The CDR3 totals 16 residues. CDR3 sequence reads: CASSLRIGGDTGELFF. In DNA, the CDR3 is TGCGCCAGCAGCTTGCGTATAGGGGGGGACACCGGGGAGCTGTTTTTT.

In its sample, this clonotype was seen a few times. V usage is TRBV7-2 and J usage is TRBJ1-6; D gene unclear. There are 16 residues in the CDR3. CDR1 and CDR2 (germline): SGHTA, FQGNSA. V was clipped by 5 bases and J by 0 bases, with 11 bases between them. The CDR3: CASSPRDGSYNSPLHF. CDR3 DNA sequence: TGTGCCAGCAGCCCGCGTGATGGCTCCTATAATTCACCCCTCCACTTT.

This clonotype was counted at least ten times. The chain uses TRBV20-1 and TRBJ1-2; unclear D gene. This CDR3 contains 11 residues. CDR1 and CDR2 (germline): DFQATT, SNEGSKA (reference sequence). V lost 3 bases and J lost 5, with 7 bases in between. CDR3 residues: CSARDGYGYTF. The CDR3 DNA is TGCAGTGCTAGGGACGGGTATGGCTACACCTTC.

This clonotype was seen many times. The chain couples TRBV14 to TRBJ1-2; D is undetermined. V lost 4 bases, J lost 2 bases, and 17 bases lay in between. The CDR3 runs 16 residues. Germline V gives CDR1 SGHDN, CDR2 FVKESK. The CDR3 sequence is CASSPVRAVGNYGYTF. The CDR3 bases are TGTGCCAGCAGCCCTGTGCGGGCAGTCGGAAACTATGGCTACACCTTC.

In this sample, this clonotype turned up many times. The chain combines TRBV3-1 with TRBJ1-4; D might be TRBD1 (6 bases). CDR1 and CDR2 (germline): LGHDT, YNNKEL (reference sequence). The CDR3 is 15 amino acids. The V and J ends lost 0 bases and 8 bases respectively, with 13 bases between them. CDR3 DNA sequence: TGTGCCAGCAGCCAAGATTGGACAGAGGGAGAAAAACTGTTTTTT. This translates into CASSQDWTEGEKLFF. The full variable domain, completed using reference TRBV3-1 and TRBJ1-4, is DTAVSQTPKYLVTQMGNDKSIKCEQNLGHDTMYWYKQDSKKFLKIMFSYNNKELIINETVPNRFSPKSPDKAHLNLHINSLELGDSAVYFCASSQDWTEGEKLFFGSGTQLSVL.

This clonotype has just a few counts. CDR3 bases: TGTGCCAGCTCCGAGCCCTCAGGGTATGTTTCACCCCTCCACTTT. Its translation is CASSEPSGYVSPLHF. This chain connects TRBV18 to TRBJ1-6; D is perhaps TRBD1 (5 bases). The CDR3 extends over 15 amino acids. With 6 bases removed from V and 9 bases from J, the gap between germline ends came to 18 bases. Germline CDR1 and CDR2: KGHSH and LQKENI. The full variable domain, rest sourced from reference TRBV18 and TRBJ1-6, is NAGVMQNPRHLVRRRGQEARLRCSPMKGHSHVYWYRQLPEEGLKFMVYLQKENIIDESGMPKERFSAEFPKEGPSILRIQQVVRGDSAAYFCASSEPSGYVSPLHFGNGTRLTVT.

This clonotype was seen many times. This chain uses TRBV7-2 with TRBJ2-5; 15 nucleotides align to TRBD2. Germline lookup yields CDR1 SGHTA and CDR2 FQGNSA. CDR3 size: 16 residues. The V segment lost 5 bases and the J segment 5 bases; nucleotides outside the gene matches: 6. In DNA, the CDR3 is TGTGCCAGCAGCCCAAACGGACTAGCGGGGGGGGAGACCCAGTACTTC. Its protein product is CASSPNGLAGGETQYF.

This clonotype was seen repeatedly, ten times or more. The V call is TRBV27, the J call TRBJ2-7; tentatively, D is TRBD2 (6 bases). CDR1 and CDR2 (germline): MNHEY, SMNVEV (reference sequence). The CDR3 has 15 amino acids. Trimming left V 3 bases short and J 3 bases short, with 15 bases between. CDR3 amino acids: CASSFVTHGGYEQYF. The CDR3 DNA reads TGTGCCAGCAGTTTTGTGACACACGGGGGCTACGAGCAGTACTTC.

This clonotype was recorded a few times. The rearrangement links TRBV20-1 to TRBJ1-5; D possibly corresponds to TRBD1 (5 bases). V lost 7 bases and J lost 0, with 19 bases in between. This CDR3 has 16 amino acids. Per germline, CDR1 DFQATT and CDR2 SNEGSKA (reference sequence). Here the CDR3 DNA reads TGCAGTGTCCCAACAGGTGGTGATTATAGCAATCAGCCCCAGCATTTT. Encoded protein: CSVPTGGDYSNQPQHF.

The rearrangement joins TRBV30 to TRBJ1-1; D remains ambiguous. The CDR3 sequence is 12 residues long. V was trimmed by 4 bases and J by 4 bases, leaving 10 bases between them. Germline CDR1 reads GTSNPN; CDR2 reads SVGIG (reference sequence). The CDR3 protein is CAWMRAPTEAFF. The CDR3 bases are TGTGCCTGGATGAGGGCCCCCACTGAAGCTTTCTTT.

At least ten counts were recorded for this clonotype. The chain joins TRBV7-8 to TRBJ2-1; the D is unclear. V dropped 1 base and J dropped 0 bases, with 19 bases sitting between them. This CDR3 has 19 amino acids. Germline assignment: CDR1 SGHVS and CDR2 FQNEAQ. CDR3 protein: CASSLVDRWQKSSYNEQFF. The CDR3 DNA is TGTGCCAGCAGCTTAGTTGATAGATGGCAGAAGAGCTCCTACAATGAGCAGTTCTTC. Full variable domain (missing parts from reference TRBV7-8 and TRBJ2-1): GAGVSQSPRYKVAKRGQDVALRCDPISGHVSLFWYQQALGQGPEFLTYFQNEAQLDKSGLPSDRFFAERPEGSVSTLKIQRTQQEDSAVYLCASSLVDRWQKSSYNEQFFGPGTRLTVL.